The sequence of this TCR beta chain was determined in a study of blood T cell repertoires in COVID-19. About the research overall: There were acute and convalescent COVID-19 samples, and they came from the United States, Italy and Spain. Sources were T cells, B-cell-depleted T cells, or PBMCs; the material itself was cDNA or gDNA.

Sequencing used immunoSEQ multiplex PCR; TCRdb keeps in-frame clones, though not all of them. The sample comprises 55,000 to 75,000 clones, around 73% of which are singletons, and 20% to 25% rests with the top ten. The CDR3 loop spans 15 amino acids. CDR1 and CDR2 from the germline V gene are SGHDT and YYEEEE. V shed 4 bases, J shed 6 bases, and the junction held 6 bases outside the gene matches. The chain combines TRBV5-6 with TRBJ1-6; 8 nucleotides match TRBD1. This TCR came from a man older than 75 with active or convalescent COVID-19. The sequenced sample consisted of peripheral blood. CDR3 region: CASSPGQVLNSPLHF. Written as DNA, the CDR3 is TGTGCCAGCAGCCCGGGACAGGTCCTTAATTCACCCCTCCACTTT.